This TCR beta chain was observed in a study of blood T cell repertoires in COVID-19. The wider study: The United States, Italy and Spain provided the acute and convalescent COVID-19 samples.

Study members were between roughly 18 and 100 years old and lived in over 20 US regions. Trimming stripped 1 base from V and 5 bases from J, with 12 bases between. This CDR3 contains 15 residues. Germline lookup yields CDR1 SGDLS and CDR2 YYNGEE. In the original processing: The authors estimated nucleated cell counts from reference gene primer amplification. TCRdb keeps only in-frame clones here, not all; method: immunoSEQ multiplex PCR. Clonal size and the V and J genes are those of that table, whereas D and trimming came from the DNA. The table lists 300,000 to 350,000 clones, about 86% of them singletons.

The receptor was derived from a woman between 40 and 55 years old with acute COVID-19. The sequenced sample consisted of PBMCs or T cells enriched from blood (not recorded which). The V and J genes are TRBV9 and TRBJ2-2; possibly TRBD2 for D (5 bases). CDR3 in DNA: TGTGCCAGCAGCGTACGGGGTAGCGAGACCGGGGAGCTGTTTTTT. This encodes CASSVRGSETGELFF.